The rows below give T cell receptor beta chains drawn from one sample of a study of cytomegalovirus exposure and HLA in healthy donors. Here immunoSEQ multiplex PCR was the method, and the copy in TCRdb shows in-frame clones only, minus some. The sample consists of 140,000 to 150,000 clones, approximately 78% of them appearing once. Sample: PBMCs. These receptors originate from a man aged 35 to 55 in good health and CMV-seropositive. Each CDR3 is given with its conserved first and last residue. The D gene is left open where the match is weak. Not every row has a clone size; where given, it reads once, few, many or a size class.

V	size	D	J	CDR3	DNA
TRBV6-6	.	TRBD1	TRBJ2-5	CASSYGQGDQETQYF	TGTGCCAGCAGTTACGGACAGGGGGACCAAGAGACCCAGTACTTC
TRBV29-1	.	TRBD1	TRBJ2-7	CSAQRDRTYEQYF	TGCAGCGCCCAAAGGGACAGGACATACGAGCAGTACTTC
TRBV4-1	.	.	TRBJ2-2	CASSQDRRDTGELFF	TGCGCCAGCAGCCAAGATCGGAGGGACACCGGGGAGCTGTTTTTT
TRBV6-5	.	TRBD1	TRBJ1-4	CASSKGQALGKLFF	TGTGCCAGCAGCAAGGGACAGGCGCTTGGTAAACTGTTTTTT
TRBV7-9	.	TRBD1	TRBJ2-3	CASSLGIQGAGADTQYF	TGTGCCAGCAGCTTAGGGATCCAGGGGGCTGGGGCAGATACGCAGTATTTT
TRBV30	.	TRBD1	TRBJ2-3	CAWTPGQGFTDTQYF	TGTGCCTGGACGCCGGGACAGGGGTTCACAGATACGCAGTATTTT
TRBV5-1	.	TRBD1	TRBJ1-1	CASSYISQGADTEAFF	TGCGCCAGCAGCTATATCTCACAGGGGGCGGACACTGAAGCTTTCTTT
TRBV5-4	.	.	TRBJ2-5	CASSSTSRGMETQYF	TGTGCCAGCAGCTCGACTTCCAGGGGCATGGAGACCCAGTACTTC
TRBV28	.	.	TRBJ1-6	CASTGISRSPNNSPLHF	TGTGCCAGCACCGGGATAAGTAGGAGCCCGAATAATTCACCCCTCCACTTT
TRBV14	.	.	TRBJ2-7	CASSDDRVSYEQYF	TGTGCCAGCAGCGACGACAGAGTTAGCTACGAGCAGTACTTC
TRBV6-6	.	.	TRBJ2-1	CASSYKIDWSNEQFF	TGTGCCAGCAGTTACAAAATAGATTGGAGCAATGAGCAGTTCTTC
TRBV18	.	TRBD1	TRBJ2-6	CASSRRTGGYSGANVLTF	TGTGCCAGCTCCCGACGGACAGGGGGCTACTCTGGGGCCAACGTCCTGACTTTC
TRBV5-6	.	TRBD2	TRBJ2-7	CASSLGGSGSGYEQYF	TGTGCCAGCAGCTTGGGAGGTAGCGGGAGTGGTTACGAGCAGTACTTC
TRBV27	once	.	TRBJ2-7	CASSLTGTPPYEQYF	TGTGCCAGCAGTCTTACCGGGACTCCCCCCTACGAGCAGTACTTC
TRBV30	.	TRBD1	TRBJ1-6	CASGTGLNSPLPF	TGTGCCTCCGGGACAGGATTGAATTCACCCCTCCCCTTT
TRBV5-4	.	.	TRBJ1-5	CASSLDRNQPQHF	TGTGCCAGCAGCCTTGACAGGAATCAGCCCCAGCATTTT
TRBV18	.	.	TRBJ2-2	CASSPLGLRNTGELFF	TGTGCCAGCTCACCACTGGGACTGAGGAACACCGGGGAGCTGTTTTTT
TRBV7-2	few	TRBD2	TRBJ2-1	CASSLSGRAANEQFF	TGTGCCAGCAGCTTATCCGGGAGGGCCGCCAATGAGCAGTTCTTC
TRBV10-2	.	.	TRBJ2-5	CASRVTGETQYF	TGCGCCAGCAGGGTGACAGGCGAGACCCAGTACTTC
TRBV11-2	.	TRBD2	TRBJ2-7	CASQEAGGLGYEQYF	TGTGCCAGCCAGGAGGCGGGAGGTCTGGGATACGAGCAGTACTTC
TRBV5-1	.	TRBD1	TRBJ2-5	CASRRGQGQETQYF	TGCGCCAGCAGACGGGGACAGGGGCAGGAGACCCAGTACTTC
TRBV7-2	.	.	TRBJ1-1	CASSLQGLRLFF	TGTGCCAGCAGCTTACAGGGCCTGCGGTTATTCTTT
TRBV5-6	few	TRBD2	TRBJ2-3	CASSWGLAASTDTQYF	TGTGCCAGCAGCTGGGGACTAGCGGCTAGCACAGATACGCAGTATTTT
TRBV7-8	.	TRBD1	TRBJ2-1	CASSPDRGNEQFF	TGTGCCAGCAGTCCGGACAGGGGCAATGAGCAGTTCTTC
TRBV11-1	once	TRBD1	TRBJ1-1	CASSSYRGAVGAFF	TGTGCCAGCAGCTCTTACAGGGGCGCGGTAGGAGCTTTCTTT
TRBV7-2	.	TRBD1	TRBJ2-3	CASRRDRGQDTQYF	TGTGCCAGCAGACGGGACAGGGGGCAAGATACGCAGTATTTT
TRBV5-8	.	TRBD2	TRBJ2-5	CASSLVMVSGETQYF	TGTGCCAGCAGCTTGGTTATGGTTAGCGGGGAGACCCAGTACTTC
TRBV7-2	.	TRBD1	TRBJ2-5	CASSPTGTEETQYF	TGTGCCAGCAGCCCAACCGGGACAGAAGAGACCCAGTACTTC